This T cell receptor (beta chain) appears in the sequencing data of a study of identical twins. Overall study results and limits: Zero-insertion findings could be partly confounded by invariant cells (MAIT and iNKT cells). Beta out-of-frame twin sharing showed a weaker excess. Conclusions came from cross-sectional statistical analysis, not from following the same donors.

This clonotype was seen a handful of times. Antigen unknown. Germline V CDR1 and CDR2: DFQATT, SNEGSKA (reference sequence). CDR3 length: 14 amino acids. Trimming stripped 2 bases from V and 5 bases from J, with 15 bases between. A universal primer site arose from template switching, and cDNA bore unique molecular identifiers. TCRdb ran MiXCR on the 5' RACE reads and lists one entry per CDR3 protein. The repertoire has about 530,000 distinct CDR3 sequences, 13% to 15% of them found once; the top ten carry 0.44%. This sample also belongs to another study, concerning yellow fever vaccine responses in identical twins.

Material: CD4+ T cells sorted from blood. The V gene is TRBV20-1, the J gene TRBJ1-1; maybe TRBD1 (6 bases). The origin of this receptor is a woman in her late teens or twenties in good health. This CDR3 is CSARWTVVGTEAFF. In DNA, the CDR3 is TGCAGTGCTAGATGGACAGTTGTAGGGACTGAAGCTTTCTTT.